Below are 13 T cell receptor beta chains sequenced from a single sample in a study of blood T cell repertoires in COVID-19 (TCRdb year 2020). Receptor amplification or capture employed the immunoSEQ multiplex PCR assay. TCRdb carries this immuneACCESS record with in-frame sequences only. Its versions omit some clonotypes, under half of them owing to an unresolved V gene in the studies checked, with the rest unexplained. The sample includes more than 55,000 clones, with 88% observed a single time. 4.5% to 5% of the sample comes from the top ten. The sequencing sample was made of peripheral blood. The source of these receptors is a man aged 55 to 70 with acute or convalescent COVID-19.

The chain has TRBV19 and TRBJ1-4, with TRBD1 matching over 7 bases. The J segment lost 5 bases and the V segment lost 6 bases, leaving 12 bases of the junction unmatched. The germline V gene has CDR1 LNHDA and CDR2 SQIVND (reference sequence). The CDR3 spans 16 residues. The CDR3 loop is CASSALPGTENEKLFF. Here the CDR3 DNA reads TGTGCCAGTAGCGCCCTCCCCGGGACAGAAAATGAAAAACTGTTTTTT.

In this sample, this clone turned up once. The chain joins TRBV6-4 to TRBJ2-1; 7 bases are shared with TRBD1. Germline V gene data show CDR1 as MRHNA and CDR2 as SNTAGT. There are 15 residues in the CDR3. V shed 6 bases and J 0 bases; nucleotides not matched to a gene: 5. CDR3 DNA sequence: TGTGCCAGCAGAGGACAGGCGAGCTCCTACAATGAGCAGTTCTTC. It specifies CASRGQASSYNEQFF.

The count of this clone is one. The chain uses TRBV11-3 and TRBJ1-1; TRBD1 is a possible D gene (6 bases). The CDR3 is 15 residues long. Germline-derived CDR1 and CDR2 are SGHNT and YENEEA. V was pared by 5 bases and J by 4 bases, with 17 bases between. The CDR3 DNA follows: TGTGCCAGCAGCCCGGGGGGGGCGGGTAGCACTGAAGCTTTCTTT. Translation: CASSPGGAGSTEAFF.

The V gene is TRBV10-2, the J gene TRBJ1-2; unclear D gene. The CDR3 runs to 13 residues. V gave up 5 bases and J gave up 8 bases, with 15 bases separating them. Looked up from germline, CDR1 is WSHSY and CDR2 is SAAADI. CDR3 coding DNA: TGCGCCAGCAGTCCAGGACTTTACGGAGGCTACACCTTC. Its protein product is CASSPGLYGGYTF.

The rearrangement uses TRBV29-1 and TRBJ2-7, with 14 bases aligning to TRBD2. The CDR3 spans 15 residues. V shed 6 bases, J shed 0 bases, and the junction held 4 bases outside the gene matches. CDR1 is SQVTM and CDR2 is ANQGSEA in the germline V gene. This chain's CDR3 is CSVWTSGRPSYEQYF. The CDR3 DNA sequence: TGCAGCGTCTGGACTAGCGGGAGGCCCTCCTACGAGCAGTACTTC.

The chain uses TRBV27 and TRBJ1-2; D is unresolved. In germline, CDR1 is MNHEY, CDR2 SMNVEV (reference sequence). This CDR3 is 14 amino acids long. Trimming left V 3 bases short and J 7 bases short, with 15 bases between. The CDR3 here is CASSFQPGMGGYTF. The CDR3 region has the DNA TGTGCCAGCAGTTTTCAGCCGGGAATGGGTGGCTACACCTTC.

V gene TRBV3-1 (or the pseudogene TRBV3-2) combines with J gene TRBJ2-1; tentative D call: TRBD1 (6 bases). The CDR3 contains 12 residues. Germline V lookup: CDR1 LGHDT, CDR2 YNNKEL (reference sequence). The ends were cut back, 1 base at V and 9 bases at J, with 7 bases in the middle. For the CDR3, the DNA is TGTGCCAGCAGCCAAGCCAGGGGTGAGCAGTTCTTC. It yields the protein CASSQARGEQFF.

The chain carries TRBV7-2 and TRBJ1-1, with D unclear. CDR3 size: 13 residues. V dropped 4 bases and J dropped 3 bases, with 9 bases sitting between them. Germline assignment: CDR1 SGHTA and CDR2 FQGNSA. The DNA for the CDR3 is TGTGCCAGCAGCTCGAACCAGGACACTGAAGCTTTCTTT. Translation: CASSSNQDTEAFF.

CDR3 protein: CSASGIVDRARGEQYF. CDR3 DNA: TGCAGTGCTAGTGGGATCGTAGACAGGGCTAGGGGCGAGCAGTACTTC. The chain links TRBV20-1 to TRBJ2-7; TRBD1 matches at 7 bases. Germline V CDR1 and CDR2: DFQATT, SNEGSKA (reference sequence). V lost 3 bases, J lost 6 bases, and 17 bases stayed unmatched. The CDR3 sequence is 16 residues long.

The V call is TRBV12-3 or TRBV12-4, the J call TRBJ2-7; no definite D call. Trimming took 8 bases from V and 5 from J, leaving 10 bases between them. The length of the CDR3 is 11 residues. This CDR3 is CASGWAHEQYF. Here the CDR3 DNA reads TGTGCCAGCGGGTGGGCCCACGAGCAGTACTTC.

CDR3 sequence reads: CASRPLSSYNEQFF. The CDR3 nucleotides read TGTGCCAGCAGGCCCCTCAGCTCCTACAATGAGCAGTTCTTC. The chain links TRBV9 to TRBJ2-1; D unresolved. The V end was cut by 5 bases, the J end by 0 bases, with 9 bases between. The germline V gene encodes CDR1 SGDLS and CDR2 YYNGEE. CDR3 length: 14 residues.

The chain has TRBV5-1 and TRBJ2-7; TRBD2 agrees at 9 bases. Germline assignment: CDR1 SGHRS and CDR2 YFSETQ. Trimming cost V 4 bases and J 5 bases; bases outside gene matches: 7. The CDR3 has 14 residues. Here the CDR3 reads CASSLLIAGDEQYF. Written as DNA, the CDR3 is TGCGCCAGCAGCCTCCTAATAGCGGGAGACGAGCAGTACTTC. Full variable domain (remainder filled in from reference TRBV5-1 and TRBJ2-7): KAGVTQTPRYLIKTRGQQVTLSCSPISGHRSVSWYQQTPGQGLQFLFEYFSETQRNKGNFPGRFSGRQFSNSRSEMNVSTLELGDSALYLCASSLLIAGDEQYFGPGTRLTVT.

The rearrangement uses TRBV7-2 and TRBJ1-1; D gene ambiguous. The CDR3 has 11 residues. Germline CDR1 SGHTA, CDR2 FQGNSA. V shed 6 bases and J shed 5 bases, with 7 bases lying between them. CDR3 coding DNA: TGTGCCAGCAGGGGAGGGACTGAAGCTTTCTTT. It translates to CASRGGTEAFF.